A selection of T cell receptor beta chains follows, all from one sample in a study of HIV-infected patients and healthy controls. One entry per CDR3 protein results from TCRdb running MiXCR on the 5' RACE reads. Of 18,000 or so distinct CDR3 sequences listed, 12% were seen once; the top ten hold approximately 10%. Sequenced input: blood. These receptors were obtained from an adult in good health. Both conserved end residues are part of each CDR3. D genes are given only for firm matches. Clone size is not always given. Where it is, it says once, few, many or a class for expanded clones.

>15|TRBJ1-1|TRBV6-4|TRBD1|medium-sized
TGTGCCAGCAGTGAGACAGGGGGTAGGGACACTGAAGCTTTCTTT
CASSETGGRDTEAFF
>12|TRBJ2-5|TRBV6-1|-|-
TGTGCCAGCAAGGTCCGACAAGAGACCCAGTACTTC
CASKVRQETQYF
>15|TRBJ2-7|TRBV4-1|TRBD1|-
TGCGCCAGCAGCCAAGATCGGATCAGGGGGTACGAGCAGTACTTC
CASSQDRIRGYEQYF
>16|TRBJ2-1|TRBV28|TRBD1|-
TGTGCCAGCAGTACCGACAGGGGGTTTTCCTTAAATGAGCAGTTCTTC
CASSTDRGFSLNEQFF
>15|TRBJ2-7|TRBV5-1|TRBD1|many
TGCGCCAGCAGCCCGACAGGACAGGGGGCCCACGAGCAGTACTTC
CASSPTGQGAHEQYF
>15|TRBJ2-7|TRBV10-3|-|medium-sized
TGTGCCATCAGGGCGGACAGTAGTTCCTCCTACGAGCAGTACTTC
CAIRADSSSSYEQYF
>15|TRBJ2-3|TRBV7-2|-|many
TGTGCCAGCAGATACAGGGAGGGGGCTTCGAATACGCAGTATTTT
CASRYREGASNTQYF
>14|TRBJ2-5|TRBV5-1|-|many
TGCGCCAGCAGCTTTCCGACCAATAGGCAGACCCAGTACTTC
CASSFPTNRQTQYF
>13|TRBJ1-5|TRBV6-6|TRBD1|many
TGTGCCGGACGACAGGGGGCCTTGGGGCCCCAGCATTTT
CAGRQGALGPQHF
>17|TRBJ2-3|TRBV7-2|TRBD2|medium-sized
TGTGCCAGCAGCCCCAGACTAGCGGGGGTGGGGACAGATACGCAGTATTTT
CASSPRLAGVGTDTQYF
>10|TRBJ2-1|TRBV10-3|-|many
TGTGCCAACAGCGACAATGAGCAGTTCTTC
CANSDNEQFF
>16|TRBJ2-4|TRBV6-6|-|-
TGTGCCAGCAGTTACTCCCAGACTCTAGCCAAAAACATTCAGTACTTC
CASSYSQTLAKNIQYF
>15|TRBJ1-5|TRBV12-3/TRBV12-4|-|-
TGTGCCAGCAGTTACTCAGGGCCGCGCAATCAGCCCCAGCATTTT
CASSYSGPRNQPQHF
>14|TRBJ1-5|TRBV18|-|many
TGTGCCAGCTCACCACGTTCGGAGAATCAGCCCCAGCATTTT
CASSPRSENQPQHF
>15|TRBJ1-2|TRBV12-3/TRBV12-4|-|many
TGTGCCAGCAGTTTTTCGGGGGGTGGTGACTATGGCTACACCTTC
CASSFSGGGDYGYTF
>14|TRBJ2-1|TRBV25-1|TRBD2|medium-sized
TGTGCCAGCAAGTTAGCGGGGGAAGACAATGAGCAGTTCTTC
CASKLAGEDNEQFF
>15|TRBJ2-3|TRBV29-1|-|medium-sized
TGCAGCGTTGCGGCTAGCGCCCCTTTCACAGATACGCAGTATTTT
CSVAASAPFTDTQYF
>15|TRBJ2-3|TRBV4-2|-|many
TGTGCCAGCAGCCAAGGCAAGGCCTCCTTTGGCACGCAGTATTTT
CASSQGKASFGTQYF
>16|TRBJ1-3|TRBV7-3|TRBD1|medium-sized
TGTGCCAGCAGCTCCTCTGACAGGGTGGCTGGAAACACCATATATTTT
CASSSSDRVAGNTIYF
>15|TRBJ1-1|TRBV4-3|-|medium-sized
TGCGCCAGCAGCCAAGAATGGGAAAGTGGCACTGAAGCTTTCTTT
CASSQEWESGTEAFF
>12|TRBJ1-5|TRBV2|-|medium-sized
TGTGCCAGCAGTGGTCTCTATCATCCCCAGCATTTT
CASSGLYHPQHF
>11|TRBJ2-1|TRBV5-1|-|-
TGCGCCAGCAGTCTGGCTGGTGAGCAGTTCTTC
CASSLAGEQFF